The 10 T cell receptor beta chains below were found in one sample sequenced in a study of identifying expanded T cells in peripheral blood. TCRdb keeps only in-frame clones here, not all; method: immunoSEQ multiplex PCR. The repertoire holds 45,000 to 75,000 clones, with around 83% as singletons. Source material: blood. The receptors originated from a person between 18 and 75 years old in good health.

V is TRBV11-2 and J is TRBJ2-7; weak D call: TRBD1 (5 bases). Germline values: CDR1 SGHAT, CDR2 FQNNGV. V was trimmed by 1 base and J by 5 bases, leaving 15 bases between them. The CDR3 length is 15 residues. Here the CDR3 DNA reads TGTGCCAGCAGCTTAGTAGGCAGGGTGAAGGACGAGCAGTACTTC. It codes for CASSLVGRVKDEQYF.

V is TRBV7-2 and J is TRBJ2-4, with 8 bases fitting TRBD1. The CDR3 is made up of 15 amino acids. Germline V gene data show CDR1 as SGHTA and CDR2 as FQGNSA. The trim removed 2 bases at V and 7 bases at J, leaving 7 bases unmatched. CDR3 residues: CASSLSPRQGNIQYF. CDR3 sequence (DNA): TGTGCCAGCAGCTTAAGCCCCCGACAGGGGAACATTCAGTACTTC. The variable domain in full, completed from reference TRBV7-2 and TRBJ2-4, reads GAGVSQSPSNKVTEKGKDVELRCDPISGHTALYWYRQSLGQGLEFLIYFQGNSAPDKSGLPSDRFSAERTGGSVSTLTIQRTQQEDSAVYLCASSLSPRQGNIQYFGAGTRLSVL.

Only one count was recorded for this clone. The DNA of the CDR3 is TGTGCCAGCAGTGAAAGCTGGGGCCGGAATCAGCCCCAGCATTTT. It is translated as CASSESWGRNQPQHF. This sequence joins TRBV6-1 and TRBJ1-5, with D possibly matching TRBD1 (5 bases). CDR1 is MNHNS, CDR2 SASEGT, per germline. The CDR3 contains 15 residues. The V end lost 2 bases, the J end lost 4 bases, and 12 bases lay between the germline ends.

CDR3 in DNA: TGTGCCAGCAGCTTCTATGGGGGGCAAGAGACCCAGTACTTC. Translated, it gives CASSFYGGQETQYF. This chain links TRBV5-8 with TRBJ2-5, with D possibly TRBD2 on 6 matching bases. Deletions cut 2 bases from V and 2 bases from J, with 10 bases between. The CDR3 length is 14 residues. Germline CDR1 reads SGHTS; CDR2 reads YDEGEE.

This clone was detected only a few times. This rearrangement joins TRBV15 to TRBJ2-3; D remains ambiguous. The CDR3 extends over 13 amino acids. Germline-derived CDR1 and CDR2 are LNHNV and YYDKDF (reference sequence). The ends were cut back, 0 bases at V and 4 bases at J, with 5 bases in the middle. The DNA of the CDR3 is TGTGCCACCAGCAGAGATCCGTCAGATACGCAGTATTTT. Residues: CATSRDPSDTQYF.

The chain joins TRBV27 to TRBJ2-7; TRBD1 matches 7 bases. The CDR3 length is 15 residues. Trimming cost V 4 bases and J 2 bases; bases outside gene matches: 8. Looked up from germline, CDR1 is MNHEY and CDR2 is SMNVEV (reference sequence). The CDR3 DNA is TGTGCCAGCAGTTACCAGACAGGGATCGCCTACGAGCAGTACTTC. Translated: CASSYQTGIAYEQYF.

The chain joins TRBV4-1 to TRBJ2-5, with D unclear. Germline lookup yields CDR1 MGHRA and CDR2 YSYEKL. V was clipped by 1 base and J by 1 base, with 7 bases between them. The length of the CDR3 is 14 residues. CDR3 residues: CASSQANSQETQYF. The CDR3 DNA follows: TGCGCCAGCAGCCAAGCGAACAGCCAAGAGACCCAGTACTTC.

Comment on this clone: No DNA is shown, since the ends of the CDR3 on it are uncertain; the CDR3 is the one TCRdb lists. CDR3: CASTSGFYGYTF. The chain employs TRBV19 and TRBJ1-2. Counting both end residues, the CDR3 totals 12 amino acids. The germline V gene has CDR1 LNHDA and CDR2 SQIVND (reference sequence).

CDR3 region: CASSPTGSYNEQFF. The CDR3 DNA follows: TGTGCCAGCAGCCCTACAGGCTCCTACAATGAGCAGTTCTTC. This chain joins TRBV7-8 and TRBJ2-1, with a weak D call TRBD1 (5 bases). The germline V and J ends were trimmed by 5 bases and 0 bases, with 8 bases remaining between them. CDR1 SGHVS and CDR2 FQNEAQ come from the germline V gene. The CDR3 is 14 amino acids. Variable domain in full (rest from reference TRBV7-8 and TRBJ2-1): GAGVSQSPRYKVAKRGQDVALRCDPISGHVSLFWYQQALGQGPEFLTYFQNEAQLDKSGLPSDRFFAERPEGSVSTLKIQRTQQEDSAVYLCASSPTGSYNEQFFGPGTRLTVL.

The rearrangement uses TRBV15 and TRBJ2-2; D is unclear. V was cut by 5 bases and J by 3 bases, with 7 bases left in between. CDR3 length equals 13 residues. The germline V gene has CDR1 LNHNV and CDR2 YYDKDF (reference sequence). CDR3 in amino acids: CATSRDHTGELFF. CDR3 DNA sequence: TGTGCCACCAGCCGTGATCACACCGGGGAGCTGTTTTTT.